These T cell receptor beta chains were read from a single sample in a study of cytomegalovirus exposure and HLA in healthy donors. Using immunoSEQ multiplex PCR, the repertoire was profiled, and TCRdb retains in-frame clones only, with some absent. The data show over 100,000 clones, about 60% seen once. Sequencing was performed on PBMCs. The origin of the receptors is a man aged 40-50 years in good health and CMV-seropositive. CDR3s include the opening cysteine and the closing phenylalanine or tryptophan. D genes are given only for firm matches. Expanded clones get a size class; other rows say once, few or many, or leave the size out.

>.|.|TRBV7-9|TRBJ2-3
CASSLSREDTQYF
TGTGCCAGCAGCTTGTCTCGGGAAGATACGCAGTATTTT
>.|.|TRBV5-1|TRBJ2-3
CASSLGGGTDTQYF
TGCGCCAGCAGCTTGGGGGGCGGCACAGATACGCAGTATTTT
>few|.|TRBV4-1|TRBJ2-5
CASTDKGKETQYF
TGCGCCAGCACCGATAAGGGGAAAGAGACCCAGTACTTC
>once|.|TRBV6-1|TRBJ2-5
CASSARDTVVETQYF
TGTGCCAGCAGTGCCCGGGACACTGTTGTAGAGACCCAGTACTTC
>.|.|TRBV6-1|TRBJ2-4
CASSEKTSRGAKNIQYF
TGTGCCAGCAGTGAGAAGACTAGTAGGGGAGCCAAAAACATTCAGTACTTC
>.|TRBD1|TRBV4-3|TRBJ1-2
CASSPDRALGGYTF
TGCGCCAGCAGCCCGGACAGGGCCCTCGGTGGCTACACCTTC
>.|.|TRBV11-2|TRBJ1-2
CASSPSGAGDNYGYTF
TGTGCCAGCAGCCCCTCAGGGGCAGGGGATAACTATGGCTACACCTTC
>.|.|TRBV2|TRBJ2-5
CASSGQIQETQYF
TGTGCCAGCAGTGGACAGATTCAAGAGACCCAGTACTTC
>.|.|TRBV9|TRBJ1-1
CASSVGQQNTEAFF
TGTGCCAGCAGCGTAGGACAGCAGAACACTGAAGCTTTCTTT
>.|.|TRBV19|TRBJ1-5
CASSNLNWSNQPQHF
TGTGCCAGTAGTAACCTAAATTGGAGCAATCAGCCCCAGCATTTT
>once|TRBD1|TRBV5-1|TRBJ1-3
CASSLMGQGGSGNTIYF
TGCGCCAGCAGCTTGATGGGACAGGGTGGCTCTGGAAACACCATATATTTT
>.|.|TRBV10-1|TRBJ1-1
CAITPPPRAGVEAFF
TGCGCCATTACCCCCCCTCCCCGGGCCGGGGTGGAAGCTTTCTTT
>many|.|TRBV6-5|TRBJ1-1
CASWTLRTSEAFF
TGTGCCAGCTGGACACTTCGGACCTCTGAAGCTTTCTTT
>medium-sized|TRBD2|TRBV5-4|TRBJ2-7
CASSLGGAGGTSGEQYF
TGTGCCAGCAGCTTGGGGGGAGCGGGAGGGACGAGTGGCGAGCAGTACTTC
>.|.|TRBV18|TRBJ1-3
CASSAPGSSGNTIYF
TGTGCCAGCTCAGCTCCCGGGAGCTCTGGAAACACCATATATTTT
>.|.|TRBV6-5|TRBJ2-1
CASSYTGEQFF
TGTGCTAGCAGTTACACAGGGGAGCAGTTCTTC
>.|.|TRBV21-1|TRBJ1-5
CASTSLWTGGDYSNQPQHF
TGTGCCAGTACCTCGTTGTGGACAGGGGGCGACTATAGCAATCAGCCCCAGCATTTT
>.|TRBD1|TRBV28|TRBJ1-2
CASSSTGGWWSNYGYTF
TGTGCCAGCAGTTCGACAGGGGGCTGGTGGAGTAACTATGGCTACACCTTC
>.|.|TRBV5-8|TRBJ2-6
CASSQQYSGANVLTF
TGTGCCAGCAGCCAACAATACTCTGGGGCCAACGTCCTGACTTTC
>.|.|TRBV28|TRBJ2-5
CASSLGTPLQETQYF
TGTGCCAGCAGTTTAGGTACTCCCCTTCAAGAGACCCAGTACTTC